These 14 T cell receptor beta chains originate from one sample sequenced in a study of T-cell memory formation after mild COVID-19. One entry per CDR3 protein results from TCRdb running MiXCR on the 5' RACE reads. The table includes 750 to 950 distinct CDR3 sequences, roughly 48% detected once. Sample: PBMCs or a T cell subset sorted from them (not recorded which). The receptor set was obtained from an adult who had mild COVID-19 (a few samples of this study predate the infection). Cell type and time point are not known.

CDR3 DNA: TGTGCCACCAGTGATGAGAGTAGGACCTCCGGGGAGCTGTTTTTT. This translates into CATSDESRTSGELFF. V and J are TRBV24-1 and TRBJ2-2; D remains unclear. Germline V gives CDR1 KGHDR, CDR2 SFDVKD. The CDR3 has 15 residues. With 3 bases removed from V and 6 bases from J, the gap between germline ends came to 13 bases.

This clonotype was seen only once. V and J are TRBV6-6 and TRBJ2-7; 7 bases fit TRBD1. V dropped 0 bases and J dropped 4; count of bases not matched to a gene: 6. The germline V gene encodes CDR1 MNHNY and CDR2 SVGAGI (reference sequence). The CDR3 runs 15 residues. Written as DNA, the CDR3 is TGTGCCAGCAGTTACTCGCCGGGACAGTCATACGAGCAGTACTTC. Protein: CASSYSPGQSYEQYF.

This clonotype is medium-sized (0.01 to 0.1%) in the sample. V gene TRBV27 combines with J gene TRBJ1-2; 9 nucleotides match TRBD1. The CDR3 has 14 residues. V was clipped by 8 bases and J by 3 bases; unmatched bases: 7. Germline V CDR1 and CDR2: MNHEY, SMNVEV (reference sequence). CDR3 DNA sequence: TGTGCCAGCGGAGAGGGACAGGGATACTATGGCTACACCTTC. It specifies CASGEGQGYYGYTF.

This clonotype is medium-sized within its sample. The chain employs TRBV3-1 and TRBJ1-2; the D is unclear. The CDR3 contains 13 residues. Germline lookup yields CDR1 LGHDT and CDR2 YNNKEL (reference sequence). V lost 3 bases, J lost 4 bases, and 9 bases lay in between. The CDR3 sequence is CASSHEGFYGYTF. Written as DNA, the CDR3 is TGTGCCAGCAGCCACGAAGGGTTCTATGGCTACACCTTC.

This sequence joins TRBV5-1 and TRBJ2-3, with a possible D match to TRBD1 (6 bases). The CDR3 runs to 14 residues. Germline lookup yields CDR1 SGHRS and CDR2 YFSETQ. The ends were cut back, 2 bases at V and 6 bases at J, with 13 bases in the middle. The CDR3 here is CASSLNGQGDTQYF. The CDR3 bases are TGCGCCAGCAGCTTAAACGGCCAGGGGGATACGCAGTATTTT. Full variable domain (rest looked up from reference TRBV5-1 and TRBJ2-3): KAGVTQTPRYLIKTRGQQVTLSCSPISGHRSVSWYQQTPGQGLQFLFEYFSETQRNKGNFPGRFSGRQFSNSRSEMNVSTLELGDSALYLCASSLNGQGDTQYFGPGTRLTVL.

In its sample, this clonotype is large. The V gene is TRBV4-3, the J gene TRBJ1-2; D is unclear. Germline loops: CDR1 LGHNA, CDR2 YSLEER. V was shortened by 0 bases and J by 5 bases, with 10 bases between the two germline ends. The CDR3 runs to 14 residues. As DNA, the CDR3 is TGCGCCAGCAGCCAAGATACCGATTTTTATGGCTACACCTTC. Translation: CASSQDTDFYGYTF.

The V call is TRBV7-7, the J call TRBJ2-7; 8 bases agree with TRBD1. Germline values: CDR1 SSHAT, CDR2 FNYEAQ (reference sequence). The CDR3 contains 15 residues. The V segment lost 3 bases and the J segment 2 bases; nucleotides outside the gene matches: 6. Here the CDR3 DNA reads TGTGCCAGCAGCTTCGGACAGGGAGATACCTACGAGCAGTACTTC. Residues: CASSFGQGDTYEQYF.

This clonotype ranks as large (0.1 to 1%). CDR3 nucleotides: TGTGCCAGCAGCCCACCCAGCACAGATACGCAGTATTTT. It codes for CASSPPSTDTQYF. J is TRBJ2-3 and V is TRBV7-9; D remains unclear. V was shortened by 5 bases and J by 0 bases, with 6 bases between the two germline ends. The CDR3 spans 13 residues. Germline V gives CDR1 SEHNR, CDR2 FQNEAQ (reference sequence).

This clonotype is categorized as large. The genes are TRBV27 and TRBJ1-5; D possibly corresponds to TRBD1 (6 bases). The CDR3 contains 15 residues. The V and J ends lost 2 bases and 3 bases respectively, with 11 bases between them. The germline CDR1 and CDR2 sequences are MNHEY and SMNVEV (reference sequence). The CDR3 DNA follows: TGTGCCAGCAGTTTAAGCAGGGGCTTCAATCAGCCCCAGCATTTT. Its translation is CASSLSRGFNQPQHF.

J is TRBJ1-4 and V is TRBV30, with D perhaps TRBD1 (5 bases). The CDR3 has 15 amino acids. Germline-derived CDR1 and CDR2 are GTSNPN and SVGIG (reference sequence). Trimming shortened V by 5 bases and J by 7 bases, and 20 bases separated the two germline ends. This CDR3 reads CAWVPPARGGEKLFF. The DNA of the CDR3 is TGTGCCTGGGTCCCCCCGGCACGTGGGGGTGAAAAACTGTTTTTT.

There are a few counts of this clonotype. The rearrangement uses TRBV20-1 and TRBJ1-3; D unclear. This CDR3 region has 10 residues. Germline-derived CDR1 and CDR2 are DFQATT and SNEGSKA (reference sequence). Trimming cost V 5 bases and J 3 bases, with 2 bases left between them. DNA for the CDR3: TGCAGTGCTCGTGGAAACACCATATATTTT. Its protein is CSARGNTIYF.

This clonotype rates as large (0.1 to 1%). The genes are TRBV5-1 and TRBJ2-7; a possible D gene is TRBD2 (6 bases). This CDR3 is 15 amino acids long. CDR1 and CDR2 from the germline V gene are SGHRS and YFSETQ. With 4 bases removed from V and 0 bases from J, the gap between germline ends came to 14 bases. CDR3 protein: CASSPSGLSSYEQYF. The CDR3 nucleotides are TGCGCCAGCAGCCCGTCGGGACTTAGCTCCTACGAGCAGTACTTC.

This clonotype qualifies as large. The chain joins TRBV30 to TRBJ2-2; 7 positions match TRBD1. The CDR3 extends over 15 amino acids. Germline assignment: CDR1 GTSNPN and CDR2 SVGIG (reference sequence). V shed 4 bases, J shed 2 bases, and the junction held 7 bases outside the gene matches. The CDR3 protein is CAWNHRGINTGELFF. The CDR3 DNA sequence: TGTGCCTGGAACCACAGGGGAATTAACACCGGGGAGCTGTTTTTT.

The V and J genes are TRBV12-3 or TRBV12-4 and TRBJ2-7; D is ambiguous. V was cut by 6 bases and J by 2 bases, with 14 bases left in between. CDR3 length: 14 residues. This chain's CDR3 is CASSFREGTYEQYF. The CDR3 nucleotides read TGTGCCAGCAGCTTCCGAGAAGGTACCTACGAGCAGTACTTC.